This TCR beta chain was identified during a study of shared clonotypes between healthy human individuals. Broader study findings: A generally larger estimated richness was seen in naive subsets than in memory subsets. Shared clonotypes: about 4.6% naive CD4, around 3.7% naive CD8, about 2.5% memory CD4, 0.4% to 0.5% memory CD8.

The deep-level immunoSEQ assay was used. Sequencing used immunoSEQ multiplex PCR; TCRdb keeps in-frame clones, though not all of them. This table has a few hundred thousand clones, about 96% appearing once. With respect to this clone: The antigen is not known.

The CDR3 is 16 residues long. Trimming took 0 bases from V and 5 from J; bases not matched to a gene: 7. Germline assignment: CDR1 SGHRS and CDR2 YFSETQ. The sample consisted of naive CD4+ T cells sorted from blood. Subset meaning: CD45RA+ positively selected. The TCR comes from a woman aged 25 to 39 in good health. The chain couples TRBV5-1 to TRBJ2-3; 9 nucleotides match TRBD1. In DNA form, the CDR3 reads TGCGCCAGCAGCTTGGCCCGGGACAGGGTGGTAGATACGCAGTATTTT. As protein: CASSLARDRVVDTQYF.